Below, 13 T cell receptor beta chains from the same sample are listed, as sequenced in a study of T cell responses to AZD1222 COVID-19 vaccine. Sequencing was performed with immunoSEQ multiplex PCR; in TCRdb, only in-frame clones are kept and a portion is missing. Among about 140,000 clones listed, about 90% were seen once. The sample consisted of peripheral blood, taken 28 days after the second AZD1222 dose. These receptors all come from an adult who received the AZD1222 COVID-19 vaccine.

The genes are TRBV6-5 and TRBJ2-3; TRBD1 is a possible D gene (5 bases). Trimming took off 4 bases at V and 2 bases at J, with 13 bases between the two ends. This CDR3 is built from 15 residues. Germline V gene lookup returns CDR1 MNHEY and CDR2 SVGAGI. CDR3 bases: TGTGCCAGCAGTTTGACAGTCTCGGCCACAGATACGCAGTATTTT. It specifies CASSLTVSATDTQYF.

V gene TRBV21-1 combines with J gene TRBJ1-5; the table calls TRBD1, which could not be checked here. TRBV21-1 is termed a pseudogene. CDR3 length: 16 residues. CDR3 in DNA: TGTGCCAGCAGCAAAGTAAGGGGACAGTTGAATCAGCCCCAGCATTTT. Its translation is CASSKVRGQLNQPQHF.

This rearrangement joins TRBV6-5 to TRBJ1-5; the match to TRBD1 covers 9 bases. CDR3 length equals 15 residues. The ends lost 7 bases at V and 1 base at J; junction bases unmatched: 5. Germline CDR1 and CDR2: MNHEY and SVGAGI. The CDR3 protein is CASMGQGTSNQPQHF. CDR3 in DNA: TGTGCCAGCATGGGACAGGGAACCAGCAATCAGCCCCAGCATTTT.

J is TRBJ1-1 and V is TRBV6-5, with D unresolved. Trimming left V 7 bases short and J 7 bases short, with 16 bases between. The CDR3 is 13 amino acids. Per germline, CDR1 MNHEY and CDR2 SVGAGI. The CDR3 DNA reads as TGTGCCAGCATGCGGACGTCATGGGGTGAAGCTTTCTTT. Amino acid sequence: CASMRTSWGEAFF.

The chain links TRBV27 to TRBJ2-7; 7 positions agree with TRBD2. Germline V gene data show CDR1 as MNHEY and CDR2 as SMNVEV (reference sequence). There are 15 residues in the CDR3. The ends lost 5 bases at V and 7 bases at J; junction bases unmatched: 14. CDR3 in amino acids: CASSPPPGLGWEQYF. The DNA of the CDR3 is TGTGCCAGCAGTCCGCCGCCCGGACTAGGTTGGGAGCAGTACTTC.

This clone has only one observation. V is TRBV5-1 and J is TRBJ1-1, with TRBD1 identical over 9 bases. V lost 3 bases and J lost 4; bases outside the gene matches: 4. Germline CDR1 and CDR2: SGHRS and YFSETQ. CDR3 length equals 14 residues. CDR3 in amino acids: CASSWDRVRTEAFF. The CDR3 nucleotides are TGCGCCAGCAGCTGGGACAGGGTTCGCACTGAAGCTTTCTTT.

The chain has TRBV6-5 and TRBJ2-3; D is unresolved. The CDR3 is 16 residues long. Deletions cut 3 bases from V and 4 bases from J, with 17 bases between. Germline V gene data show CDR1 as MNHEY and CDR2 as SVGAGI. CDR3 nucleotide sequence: TGTGCCAGCAGTTATGGTCCGGCCAGCCCCCCAGATACGCAGTATTTT. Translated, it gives CASSYGPASPPDTQYF.

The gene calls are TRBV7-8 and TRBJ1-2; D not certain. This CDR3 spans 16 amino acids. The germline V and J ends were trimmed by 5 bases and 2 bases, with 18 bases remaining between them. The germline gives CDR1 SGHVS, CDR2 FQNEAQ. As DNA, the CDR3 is TGTGCCAGCAGCCCCCCTCGGCGCGAATTAAACTATGGCTACACCTTC. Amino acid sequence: CASSPPRRELNYGYTF.

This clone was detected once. CDR3 nucleotide sequence: TGCGCCAGCAGCCAAGAATCGGGGACCCCTCAGCCCCAGCATTTT. It encodes CASSQESGTPQPQHF. This chain links TRBV4-3 with TRBJ1-5; the D gene is possibly TRBD1 (5 bases). The germline CDR1 and CDR2 sequences are LGHNA and YSLEER. The CDR3 runs to 15 residues. V was pared by 0 bases and J by 6 bases, with 12 bases between.

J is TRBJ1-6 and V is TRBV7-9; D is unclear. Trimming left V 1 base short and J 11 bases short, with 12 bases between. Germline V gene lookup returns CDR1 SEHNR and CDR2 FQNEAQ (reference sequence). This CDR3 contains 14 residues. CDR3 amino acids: CASSLDSQNPPLHF. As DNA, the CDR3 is TGTGCCAGCAGCTTAGATTCCCAGAATCCACCCCTCCACTTT.

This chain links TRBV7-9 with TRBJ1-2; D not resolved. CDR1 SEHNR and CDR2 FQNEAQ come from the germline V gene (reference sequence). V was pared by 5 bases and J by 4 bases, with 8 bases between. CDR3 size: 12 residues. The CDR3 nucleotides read TGTGCCAGCAGCGAGGGTAGCTATGGCTACACCTTC. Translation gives CASSEGSYGYTF.

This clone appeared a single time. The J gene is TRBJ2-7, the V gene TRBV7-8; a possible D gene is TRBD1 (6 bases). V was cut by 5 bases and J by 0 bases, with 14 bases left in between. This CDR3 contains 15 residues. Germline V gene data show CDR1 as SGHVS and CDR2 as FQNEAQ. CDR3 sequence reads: CASSPGTIFSYEQYF. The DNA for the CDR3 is TGTGCCAGCAGCCCCGGGACAATCTTCTCCTACGAGCAGTACTTC.

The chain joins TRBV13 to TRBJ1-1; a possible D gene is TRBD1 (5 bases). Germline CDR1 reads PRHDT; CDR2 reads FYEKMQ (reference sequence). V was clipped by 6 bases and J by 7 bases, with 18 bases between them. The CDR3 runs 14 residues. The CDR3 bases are TGTGCCAGCAGATTCACGGACGTCCAGGGTGAAGCTTTCTTT. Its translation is CASRFTDVQGEAFF.